The rows below give T cell receptor beta chains drawn from one sample of a study of TIL therapy for anti-PD-1-resistant metastatic lung cancer. Assay used: immunoSEQ multiplex PCR; TCRdb lists only in-frame clones, some missing. The sample holds some 52,000 clones, roughly 85% seen once. The sequences come from blood, collected at baseline. The receptors originated from a woman between 30 and 80 years old with non-small cell lung cancer. The CDR3 runs from the conserved cysteine through the conserved F or W. Fields, in order: clone size, V gene, D gene, J gene, CDR3 DNA, CDR3 protein. A D gene is named only where the DNA matches it firmly. Size is omitted from some rows. Given values are once, few, many or a class for expanded clones.

NA	TRBV5-1	NA	TRBJ2-2	TGCGCCAGCAGGAGAGGGGCCGGGACCGGGGAGCTGTTTTTT	CASRRGAGTGELFF
NA	TRBV7-3	TRBD2	TRBJ2-1	TGTGCCAGCAGCAGCCTAGCGGGGTACAATGAGCAGTTCTTC	CASSSLAGYNEQFF
many	TRBV7-9	NA	TRBJ2-7	TGTGCCAGCAGCTCCCTTCCTTACTCTGACAGGTCCTACGAGCAGTACTTC	CASSSLPYSDRSYEQYF
NA	TRBV25-1	NA	TRBJ1-2	TGTGCCAGCAGCAACCGGGACAACTATGGCTACACCTTC	CASSNRDNYGYTF
NA	TRBV7-9	TRBD1	TRBJ1-4	TGTGCCAGCAGACCTACAGGGGGGACTGAAAAACTGTTTTTT	CASRPTGGTEKLFF
NA	TRBV7-6	NA	TRBJ2-7	TGTGCCAGCAGCTTAGTGGGGGGCGAGTACGAGCAGTACTTC	CASSLVGGEYEQYF
once	TRBV19	NA	TRBJ2-6	TGTGCCAGTACCCCTGCGGCAGGATGGGCCAACGTCCTGACTTTC	CASTPAAGWANVLTF
NA	TRBV29-1	NA	TRBJ1-1	TGCAGCGTTGAGGGACCGATGAGGACTGAAGCTTTCTTT	CSVEGPMRTEAFF
NA	TRBV7-6	NA	TRBJ1-2	TGTGCCAGCAGCCCATCAGGATCGAAGGACTATGGCTACACCTTC	CASSPSGSKDYGYTF
once	TRBV5-4	TRBD2	TRBJ2-3	TGTGCCAGCAGCTTGGCGAGCGGGGGGGGAGGCACAGATACGCAGTATTTT	CASSLASGGGGTDTQYF
NA	TRBV4-1	TRBD2	TRBJ2-1	TGCGCCAGCAGCCAAGTCAAGCGGGAGGAGATCTACAATGAGCAGTTCTTC	CASSQVKREEIYNEQFF
NA	TRBV7-9	TRBD1	TRBJ2-5	TGTGCCAGCAGCTACTCCGGGACAGCCCAAGTGGGCCAGTACTTC	CASSYSGTAQVGQYF
NA	TRBV4-1	NA	TRBJ2-7	TGCGCCAGCAGCCGAGGGGGAGGGGAGACTTACGAGCAGTACTTC	CASSRGGGETYEQYF